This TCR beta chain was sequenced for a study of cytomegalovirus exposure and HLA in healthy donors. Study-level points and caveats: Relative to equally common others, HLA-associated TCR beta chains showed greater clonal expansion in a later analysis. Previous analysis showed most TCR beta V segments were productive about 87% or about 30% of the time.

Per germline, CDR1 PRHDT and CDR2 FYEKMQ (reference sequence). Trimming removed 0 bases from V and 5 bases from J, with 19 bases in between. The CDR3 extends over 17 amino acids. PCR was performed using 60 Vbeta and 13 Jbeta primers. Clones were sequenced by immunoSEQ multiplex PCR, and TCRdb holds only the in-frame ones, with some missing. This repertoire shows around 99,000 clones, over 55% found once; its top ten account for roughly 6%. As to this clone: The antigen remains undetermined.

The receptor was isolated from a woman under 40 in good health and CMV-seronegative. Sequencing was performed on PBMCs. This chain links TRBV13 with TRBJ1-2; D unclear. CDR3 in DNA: TGTGCCAGCAGCTTAGGGGGATCCGGAGGGATAAGGTATGGCTACACCTTC. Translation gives CASSLGGSGGIRYGYTF. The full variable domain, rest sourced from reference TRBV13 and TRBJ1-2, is AAGVIQSPRHLIKEKRETATLKCYPIPRHDTVYWYQQGPGQDPQFLISFYEKMQSDKGSIPDRFSAQQFSDYHSELNMSSLELGDSALYFCASSLGGSGGIRYGYTFGSGTRLTVV.